The 4 T cell receptor beta chains presented below share a single source sample, sequenced in a study of blood T cell repertoires in COVID-19 (TCRdb year 2020). Library generation was performed with the immunoSEQ multiplex PCR assay. Imported from immuneACCESS, the table was reduced by TCRdb to in-frame sequences with V and J called. These copies leave out some clones; in studies compared against another copy, an unresolved V gene accounts for under half, and the cause of the remainder is not known. Recorded for this sample are about 120,000 clones; 75% to 90% of them occurred a single time. The biggest ten clones account for about 4.5% of the sample. Material for sequencing was peripheral blood. The receptor source for this set is a man between 60 and 70 years old with COVID-19, enrolled during active disease.

CDR3 loop: CASSLRQSYEQYF. In DNA form, the CDR3 reads TGTGCCAGCAGCTTGAGACAGTCCTACGAGCAGTACTTC. V is TRBV5-6 and J is TRBJ2-7; weak D call: TRBD1 (5 bases). The CDR3 consists of 13 residues. V lost 1 base and J 1 base, leaving 6 bases between the germline ends. CDR1 and CDR2 from the germline V gene are SGHDT and YYEEEE.

The J gene is TRBJ2-3, the V gene TRBV6-5, with 8 nucleotides matching TRBD2. Unmatched junction bases numbered 7, after V lost 7 bases and J lost 1 base. This CDR3 is 15 amino acids long. The germline gives CDR1 MNHEY, CDR2 SVGAGI. CDR3 in DNA: TGTGCCAGCAAGGCAGCACTAGCGGGCACAGATACGCAGTATTTT. It translates to CASKAALAGTDTQYF.

The chain joins TRBV14 to TRBJ2-2; 7 positions match TRBD1. Losses at the gene ends were 4 bases for V and 2 bases for J; bases not matched to a gene: 1. This CDR3 comprises 14 residues. Germline loops: CDR1 SGHDN, CDR2 FVKESK. The CDR3 is CASSRDRNTGELFF. The DNA of the CDR3 is TGTGCCAGCAGCCGGGACAGAAACACCGGGGAGCTGTTTTTT.

The V gene is TRBV6-5, the J gene TRBJ2-7; TRBD1 matches 9 bases. The germline CDR1 and CDR2 sequences are MNHEY and SVGAGI. V shed 2 bases, J shed 9 bases, and the junction held 5 bases outside the gene matches. The CDR3 totals 13 residues. CDR3 sequence: CASSYGTGTWQYF. In DNA form, the CDR3 reads TGTGCCAGCAGTTACGGGACAGGGACTTGGCAGTACTTC.